The sequence of this TCR beta chain was determined in a study of T cells in Graves' hyperthyroidism and ophthalmopathy. The overall study: It was at initial diagnosis, before any treatment, that peripheral blood was collected.

Regarding the study as a whole: Most expanded thyroid clonotypes above 0.001 recurred in blood.

It was RNA transcripts that yielded the amplified TCR beta CDR3 regions. A first-round RT-PCR of the TCR CDR3 used the HTBI primer set. TCRdb analysed the multiplex PCR reads with MiXCR anew, one entry per CDR3 protein. This sample has roughly 800,000 distinct CDR3 sequences, with over 35% found just once. There are many counts of this clonotype. Its antigen is undetermined. The germline gives CDR1 SGHTA, CDR2 FQGNSA. Trimming shortened V by 4 bases and J by 8 bases, and 17 bases separated the two germline ends. The CDR3 sequence is 14 residues long. Hyperthyroidism, newly diagnosed and lasting under 2 months, affected patients aged 18 to 65. Exclusions: uncontrolled infection, other autoimmune disease, pregnancy, lactation.

The source is a young man with Graves' hyperthyroidism. The chain recombines TRBV7-2 with TRBJ1-2, with a tentative D call TRBD1 (6 bases). The sample comprised blood. The DNA for the CDR3 is TGTGCCAGCAGCTCAGAAAATACAGGGTTCGGCTACACCTTC. This sequence encodes CASSSENTGFGYTF.